A single sample is the source of the 16 T cell receptor beta chains below, sequenced in a study of T cells in Graves' hyperthyroidism and ophthalmopathy. Amplified TCR beta CDR3 regions came from RNA transcripts. The HTBI set primed first-round TCR CDR3 RT-PCR. TCRdb re-analysed the multiplex PCR reads in MiXCR, keeping a single row per CDR3 protein. Of roughly 580,000 distinct CDR3 sequences listed, over 11% were seen once; the top ten hold roughly 5.5%. Sequenced: blood. Receptor source: a woman aged 25 to 39 with Graves' hyperthyroidism that later progressed to Graves' ophthalmopathy.

The rearrangement links TRBV7-2 to TRBJ2-2; TRBD2 matches 9 bases. This CDR3 has 17 residues. Trimming took 4 bases from V and 0 from J; bases not matched to a gene: 6. Germline loops: CDR1 SGHTA, CDR2 FQGNSA. The CDR3 here is CASSSKTSGSNTGELFF. The CDR3 DNA reads as TGTGCCAGCAGCTCTAAGACTAGCGGATCGAACACCGGGGAGCTGTTTTTT.

This clonotype was observed many times. V usage is TRBV10-3 and J usage is TRBJ2-1, with 9 bases aligning to TRBD2. Trimming at V came to 3 bases and at J to 4 bases, leaving 10 bases not matched to a gene. The CDR3 extends over 17 amino acids. Per the germline V gene, CDR1 is ENHRY and CDR2 is SYGVKD. In nucleotides, the CDR3 is TGTGCCATCAGTGAAGTTCGACTAGCGGAGTTGTACAATGAGCAGTTCTTC. As protein: CAISEVRLAELYNEQFF.

In its sample, this clonotype was seen many times. The rearrangement joins TRBV28 to TRBJ1-5; tentatively, D is TRBD1 (6 bases). This CDR3 spans 15 amino acids. CDR1 is MDHEN, CDR2 SYDVKM, per germline. The ends were cut back, 8 bases at V and 5 bases at J, with 19 bases in the middle. CDR3: CASHSWAGVDQPQHF. Here the CDR3 DNA reads TGTGCCAGCCACTCTTGGGCAGGGGTTGATCAGCCCCAGCATTTT.

This clonotype has at least ten counts. This chain joins TRBV6-2 or TRBV6-3 and TRBJ2-7, with D possibly matching TRBD1 (6 bases). The V gene's germline CDR1 is MNHEY and CDR2 SVGEGT. With 6 bases removed from V and 4 bases from J, the gap between germline ends came to 22 bases. CDR3 length equals 16 residues. CDR3 region: CASRPPGTTGLYEQYF. Here the CDR3 DNA reads TGTGCCAGCAGACCGCCAGGGACAACCGGCCTATACGAGCAGTACTTC.

This clonotype was recorded many times. This sequence joins TRBV3-1 and TRBJ2-3, with D perhaps TRBD1 (5 bases). Per germline, CDR1 LGHDT and CDR2 YNNKEL (reference sequence). V was clipped by 4 bases and J by 3 bases, with 8 bases between them. The CDR3 consists of 13 residues. The CDR3 loop is CASSRKGTDTQYF. In nucleotides, the CDR3 is TGTGCCAGCAGCCGGAAGGGGACAGATACGCAGTATTTT.

This clonotype was found a few times. A read error is possible here, since a much larger clone lies one base away. This rearrangement joins TRBV27 to TRBJ2-1; 10 bases are a match to TRBD1. The CDR3 runs 14 residues. Germline V gene lookup returns CDR1 MNHEY and CDR2 SMNVEV (reference sequence). V shed 10 bases, J shed 4 bases, and the junction held 7 bases outside the gene matches. The CDR3 DNA is TGTGCCATCCGTTCGGGACAGGGGTACAATGAGCAGTTCTTC. Its translation: CAIRSGQGYNEQFF.

The chain is built from TRBV28 and TRBJ1-3, with a tentative D call TRBD1 (6 bases). CDR1 MDHEN and CDR2 SYDVKM come from the germline V gene. Between the trimmed V and J ends, which lost 2 bases and 2 bases, there was a span of 10 bases. The CDR3 length is 15 residues. The CDR3 is CASSLAGATGNTIYF. The CDR3 DNA sequence: TGTGCCAGCAGTTTAGCGGGGGCTACTGGAAACACCATATATTTT. Full variable domain (rest looked up from reference TRBV28 and TRBJ1-3): DVKVTQSSRYLVKRTGEKVFLECVQDMDHENMFWYRQDPGLGLRLIYFSYDVKMKEKGDIPEGYSVSREKKERFSLILESASTNQTSMYLCASSLAGATGNTIYFGEGSWLTVV.

In its sample, this clonotype was seen many times. This sequence joins TRBV6-1 and TRBJ1-6; 8 nucleotides match TRBD1. The CDR3 has 16 residues. V trimming: 5 bases; J trimming: 10 bases; junction bases outside the gene matches: 13. Germline CDR1 reads MNHNS; CDR2 reads SASEGT. The CDR3 DNA reads as TGTGCCAGCAGTCGCAAACCAGGACAGGGTCGCTCACCCCTCCACTTT. It codes for CASSRKPGQGRSPLHF.

This rearrangement joins TRBV28 to TRBJ2-7; D may correspond to TRBD1 or TRBD2 (5 bases each). Germline V gives CDR1 MDHEN, CDR2 SYDVKM. The CDR3 totals 11 residues. The V end was cut by 7 bases, the J end by 6 bases, with 10 bases between. CDR3 region: CASTSGSEQYF. CDR3 bases: TGTGCCAGCACCTCAGGGAGCGAGCAGTACTTC. Filled out from reference TRBV28 and TRBJ2-7, the complete variable domain reads DVKVTQSSRYLVKRTGEKVFLECVQDMDHENMFWYRQDPGLGLRLIYFSYDVKMKEKGDIPEGYSVSREKKERFSLILESASTNQTSMYLCASTSGSEQYFGPGTRLTVT.

The sample holds a few counts of this clonotype. V and J are TRBV10-2 and TRBJ2-2; maybe TRBD2 (6 bases). Germline V gene data show CDR1 as WSHSY and CDR2 as SAAADI. The CDR3 is 13 amino acids. V was trimmed by 8 bases and J by 3 bases, leaving 10 bases between them. CDR3 in DNA: TGCGCCAGCGGGGGGTGGGACACCGGGGAGCTGTTTTTT. This codes for CASGGWDTGELFF.

The chain couples TRBV6-5 to TRBJ2-6; unclear D gene. Trimming removed 0 bases at V and 4 bases at J, with 4 bases between. Germline V gene lookup returns CDR1 MNHEY and CDR2 SVGAGI. The CDR3 is 14 residues long. CDR3 bases: TGTGCCAGCAGTTACTCGCACGGGGCCAACGTCCTGACTTTC. Translation gives CASSYSHGANVLTF.

V and J are TRBV4-1 and TRBJ2-1; D is unresolved. The germline V and J ends were trimmed by 2 bases and 7 bases, with 6 bases remaining between them. Germline CDR1 MGHRA, CDR2 YSYEKL. This CDR3 is built from 12 residues. The CDR3 DNA reads as TGCGCCAGCAGCCAAATTGGGAATGAGCAGTTCTTC. Encoded protein: CASSQIGNEQFF.

This clonotype has more than one count but fewer than ten. CDR3 region: CASSSSTGPSGANVLTF. CDR3 DNA: TGCGCCAGCAGCTCATCGACAGGCCCCTCTGGGGCCAACGTCCTGACTTTC. The J gene is TRBJ2-6, the V gene TRBV5-1, with D maybe TRBD1 (6 bases). The CDR3 covers 17 residues. The germline gives CDR1 SGHRS, CDR2 YFSETQ. V dropped 3 bases and J dropped 0 bases, with 13 bases sitting between them.

This clonotype came up many times. V is TRBV24-1 and J is TRBJ1-1, with 8 bases identical to TRBD1. The V gene end was trimmed by 7 bases and the J gene end by 10 bases; junction bases not matched to a gene: 4. The CDR3 covers 11 residues. CDR1 is KGHDR and CDR2 is SFDVKD in the germline V gene. The CDR3 spells CATSIRGRAFF. CDR3 sequence (DNA): TGTGCCACCAGCATCAGGGGGCGAGCTTTCTTT.

This clonotype has a count of ten or more. The chain couples TRBV28 to TRBJ2-5; D unclear. The CDR3 sequence is 15 residues long. V lost 3 bases and J lost 2, with 13 bases in between. Germline CDR1 and CDR2: MDHEN and SYDVKM. The CDR3 reads CASSLKGRAQETQYF. CDR3 DNA sequence: TGTGCCAGCAGTTTGAAAGGACGGGCTCAAGAGACCCAGTACTTC.

This clonotype was seen many times. The CDR3 loop reads CAWSVGQEYQPQHF. As DNA, the CDR3 is TGTGCCTGGAGTGTAGGACAGGAATATCAGCCCCAGCATTTT. The chain links TRBV30 to TRBJ1-5, with 7 bases fitting TRBD1. The CDR3 length is 14 residues. Looked up from germline, CDR1 is GTSNPN and CDR2 is SVGIG (reference sequence). After removal of 0 bases from V and 5 bases from J, the junction contained 4 bases not matched to a gene.